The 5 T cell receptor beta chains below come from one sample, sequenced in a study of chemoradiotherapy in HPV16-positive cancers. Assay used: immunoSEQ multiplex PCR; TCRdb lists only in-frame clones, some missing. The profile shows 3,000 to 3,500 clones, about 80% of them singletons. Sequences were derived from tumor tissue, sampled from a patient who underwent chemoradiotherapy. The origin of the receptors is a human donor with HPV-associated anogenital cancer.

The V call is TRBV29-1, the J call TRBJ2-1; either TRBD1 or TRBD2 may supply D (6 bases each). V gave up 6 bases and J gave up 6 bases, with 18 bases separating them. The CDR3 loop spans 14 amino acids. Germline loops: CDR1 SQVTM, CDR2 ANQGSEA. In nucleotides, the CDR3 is TGCAGCGTGGGGGGCAGGAGTGCTATCAATGAGCAGTTCTTC. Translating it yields CSVGGRSAINEQFF.

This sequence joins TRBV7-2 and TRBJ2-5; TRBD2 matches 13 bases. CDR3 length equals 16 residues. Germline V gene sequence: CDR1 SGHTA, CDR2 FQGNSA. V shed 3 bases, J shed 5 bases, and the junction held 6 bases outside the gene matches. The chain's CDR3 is CASSFVGLAGSETQYF. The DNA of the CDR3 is TGTGCCAGCAGCTTCGTGGGACTAGCGGGGAGTGAGACCCAGTACTTC.

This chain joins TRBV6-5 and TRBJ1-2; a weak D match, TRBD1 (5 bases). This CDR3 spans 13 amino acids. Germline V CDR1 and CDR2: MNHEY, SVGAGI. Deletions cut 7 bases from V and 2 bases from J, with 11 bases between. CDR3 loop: CASTFAGNYGYTF. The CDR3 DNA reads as TGTGCCAGCACTTTTGCAGGGAACTATGGCTACACCTTC.

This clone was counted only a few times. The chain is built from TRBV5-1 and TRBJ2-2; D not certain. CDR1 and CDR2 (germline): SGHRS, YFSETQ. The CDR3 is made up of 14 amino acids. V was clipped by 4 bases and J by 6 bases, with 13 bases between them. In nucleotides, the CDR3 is TGCGCCAGCAGCCCTGCAATAAGCGCCGGGGAGCTGTTTTTT. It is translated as CASSPAISAGELFF.

The CDR3 loop is CASSPTKGLADNEQFF. CDR3 bases: TGCGCCAGCAGCCCTACAAAAGGACTAGCGGACAATGAGCAGTTCTTC. This chain joins TRBV4-1 and TRBJ2-1, with TRBD2 identical over 10 bases. Trimming at V came to 4 bases and at J to 5 bases, leaving 8 bases not matched to a gene. The CDR3 sequence is 16 residues long. Per the germline V gene, CDR1 is MGHRA and CDR2 is YSYEKL.